This note documents a single TCR beta chain sequence. These data belong to a study of somatic mutations in cytotoxic T cells in rheumatoid arthritis. Sequenced by immunoSEQ multiplex PCR; TCRdb stores in-frame clones only, minus some. The sample has 10,000 or so clones, about four fifths seen once; the top ten hold approximately 20%. V gave up 3 bases and J gave up 4 bases; unmatched junction bases: 9. The germline V gene encodes CDR1 LGHNA and CDR2 YSLEER. The CDR3 runs 15 residues. This receptor was identified in a woman between 50 and 59 years old in good health. What was sequenced was CD8+ T cells sorted from blood. V gene TRBV4-3 combines with J gene TRBJ2-7, with 7 bases fitting TRBD2. Here the CDR3 DNA reads TGCGCCAGCAGCCACTGGGTCGGCGGGGGTTACGAGCAGTACTTC. Its translation is CASSHWVGGGYEQYF.